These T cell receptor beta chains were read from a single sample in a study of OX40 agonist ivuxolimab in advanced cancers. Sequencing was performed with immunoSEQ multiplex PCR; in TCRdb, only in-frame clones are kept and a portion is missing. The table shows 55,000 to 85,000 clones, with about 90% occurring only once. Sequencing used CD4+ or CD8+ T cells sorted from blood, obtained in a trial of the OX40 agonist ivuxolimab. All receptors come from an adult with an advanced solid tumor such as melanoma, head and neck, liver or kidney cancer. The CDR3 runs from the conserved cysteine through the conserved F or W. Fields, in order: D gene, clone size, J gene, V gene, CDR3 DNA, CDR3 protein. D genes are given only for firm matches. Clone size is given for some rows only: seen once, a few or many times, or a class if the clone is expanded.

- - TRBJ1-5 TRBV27 TGTGCCAGCAGTTTATTCGGGAATCAGCCCCAGCATTTT CASSLFGNQPQHF
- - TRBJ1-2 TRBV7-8 TGTGCCAGCAGCTTAGCGCAGGACCCCGGAGTTAACTATGGCTACACCTTC CASSLAQDPGVNYGYTF
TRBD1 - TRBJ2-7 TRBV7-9 TGTGCCAGCAGCCATAGGGACAGCCACCCCTACGAGCAGTACTTC CASSHRDSHPYEQYF
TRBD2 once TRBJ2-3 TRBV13 TGTGCCAGCAGCTTGTCCTGGGGACTAGGTGATCGATCGCAGTATTTT CASSLSWGLGDRSQYF
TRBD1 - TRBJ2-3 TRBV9 TGTGCCAGCAGCGTTTTAGGGGGCGAGGTCCCAGATACGCAGTATTTT CASSVLGGEVPDTQYF
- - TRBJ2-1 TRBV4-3 TGCGCCAGCAGCCCCCGGACGGGCTCCTACAATGAGCAGTTCTTC CASSPRTGSYNEQFF
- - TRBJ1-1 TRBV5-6 TGTGCCAGCAGCTTGGCCGGGGCCGTGACGCAAACTTTCTTT CASSLAGAVTQTFF
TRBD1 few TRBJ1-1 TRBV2 TGTGCCAGCAGGCTTGGGACAGGGAGGAACACTGAAGCTTTCTTT CASRLGTGRNTEAFF
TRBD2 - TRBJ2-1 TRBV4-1 TGCGCCAGCAGCCAAGATTCCGGCCGACTAGCAAGTTCGTATGAGCAGTTCTTC CASSQDSGRLASSYEQFF
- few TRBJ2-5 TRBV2 TGTGCCAGCTTACCGCTTCGTCAGGACAGTCAAGAGACCCAGTACTTC CASLPLRQDSQETQYF
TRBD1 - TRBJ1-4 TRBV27 TGTGCCAGCAGTTTATCGCGGGACAGGGGTAGCGAAAAACTGTTTTTT CASSLSRDRGSEKLFF
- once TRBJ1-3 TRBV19 TGTGCCAGTATCGATAGGGTCCGTGACTATGGAAACACCATATATTTT CASIDRVRDYGNTIYF
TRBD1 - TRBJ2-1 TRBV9 TGTGCCAGCAGCCCTCATCGCGGGACAGGGGGTCCCCAGGAGCAGTTCTTC CASSPHRGTGGPQEQFF
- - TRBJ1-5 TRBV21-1 TGTGCCAGCAGTTTCATAGCCCGCACAATTCTTCAGCCCCAGCATTTT CASSFIARTILQPQHF
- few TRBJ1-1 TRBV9 TGTGCCAGCAGCGTAGGGACGGAACCGAACACTGAAGCTTTCTTT CASSVGTEPNTEAFF
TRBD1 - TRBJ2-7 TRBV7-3 TGTGCCAGCAGCTTAACAGGGGGCGCTTCCTACGAGCAGTACTTC CASSLTGGASYEQYF
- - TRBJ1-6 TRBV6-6 TGTGCCAGCACTCCCCTGCCGGGTTCGGGTTCACCCCTCCACTTT CASTPLPGSGSPLHF
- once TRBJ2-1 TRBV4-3 TGCGCCAGCAGCCAAGGTGGGTGGGGGGGCGAGAATGAGCAGTTCTTC CASSQGGWGGENEQFF
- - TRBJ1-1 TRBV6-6 TGTGCCAGCAGTGCTCAAGGAGTTGGGGGGAACACTGAAGCTTTCTTT CASSAQGVGGNTEAFF
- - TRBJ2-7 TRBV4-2 TGTGCCAGCAGCCAAGACCTGGAGCAGTACTTC CASSQDLEQYF
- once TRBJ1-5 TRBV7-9 TGTGCCAGCAGCTTAAACCGGGGCAGTGGCGGAGGGCCCCAGCATTTT CASSLNRGSGGGPQHF
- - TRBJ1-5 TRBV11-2 TGTGCCAGCAGCTTAGTAGGCAGCAATCAGCCCCAGCATTTT CASSLVGSNQPQHF
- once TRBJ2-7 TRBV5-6 TGTGCCAGCAGCCTACCTAGGAATAGCTCCTACGAGCAGTACTTC CASSLPRNSSYEQYF
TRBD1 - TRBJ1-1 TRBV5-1 TGCGCCAGCAGTGACGGGACAGGGGGCGCGACTGAAGCTTTCTTT CASSDGTGGATEAFF
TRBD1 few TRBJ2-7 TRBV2 TGTGCCAGCAGCCGGACAGGGGAGTACGAGCAGTACTTC CASSRTGEYEQYF
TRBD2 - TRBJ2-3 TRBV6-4 TGTGCCAGCAGTGTAGCGGGGAGCACAGATACGCAGTATTTT CASSVAGSTDTQYF
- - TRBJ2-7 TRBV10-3 TGTGCCATCAGTGAGCTTTCGGGGGAGGACAGGTCTTCCTACGAGCAGTACTTC CAISELSGEDRSSYEQYF
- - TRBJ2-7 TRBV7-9 TGTGCCAGCAGTTCGACTCGGACGGATTCAGGCTCCTACGAGCAGTACTTC CASSSTRTDSGSYEQYF
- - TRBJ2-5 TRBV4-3 TGCGCCAGCAGCCAAGACCCGGCACCTAGAGGCTTAGGGGAAGAGACCCAGTACTTC CASSQDPAPRGLGEETQYF
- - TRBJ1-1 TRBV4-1 TGCGCCAGCAGCCCATCGGGGGGATCGGCGGCTTTCTTT CASSPSGGSAAFF
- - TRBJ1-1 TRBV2 TGTGCCAGCAGCGAACCCCCGGGGCCCACTGAAGCTTTCTTT CASSEPPGPTEAFF
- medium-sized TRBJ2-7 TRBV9 TGTGCCAGCAGCGTAGGATCAGGCTCCTACGAGCAGTACTTC CASSVGSGSYEQYF
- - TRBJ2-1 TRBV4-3 TGCGCCAGCAGCCTACTACCGGGCCCCTCGGCCAACAATGAGCAGTTCTTC CASSLLPGPSANNEQFF
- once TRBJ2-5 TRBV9 TGTGCCAGCAGCGGGTCCAGCTTTGAGACCCAGTACTTC CASSGSSFETQYF
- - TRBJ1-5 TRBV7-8 TGTGCCAGCAGCTTGGGACTGGGGAGCAATCAGCCCCAGCATTTT CASSLGLGSNQPQHF
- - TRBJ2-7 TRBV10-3 TGTGCCATCAGTCAGGGCTACCGGAACGAGCAGTACTTC CAISQGYRNEQYF
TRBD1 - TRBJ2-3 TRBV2 TGTGCCAGCAAAGTTGAAAGACAGGGACCCACCCCAGGACGCACAGATACGCAGTATTTT CASKVERQGPTPGRTDTQYF
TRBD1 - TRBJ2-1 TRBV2 TGTGCCAGCAGTGAAGTGGGGGACAGTACCTACAATGAGCAGTTCTTC CASSEVGDSTYNEQFF
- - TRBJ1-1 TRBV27 TGTGCCAGCAGTTTATCAAGCCGGGACAACACTGAAGCTTTCTTT CASSLSSRDNTEAFF
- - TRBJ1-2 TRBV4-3 TGCGCCAGCAGCCAAGATCCCCGACAGGCTAACTATGGCTACACCTTC CASSQDPRQANYGYTF
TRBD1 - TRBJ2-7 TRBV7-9 TGTGCCAGCAGCTGGCACTTTGACAGGGGAGGAGACGAGCAGTACTTC CASSWHFDRGGDEQYF
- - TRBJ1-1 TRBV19 TGTGCCAGTAGTATATTCGGGTTGAACACTGAAGCTTTCTTT CASSIFGLNTEAFF
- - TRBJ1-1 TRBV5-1 TGCGCCAGCAGCTTGGGAGGGGTCGCTGAAGCTTTCTTT CASSLGGVAEAFF